Reported below is one T cell receptor beta chain. This clonotype was counted many times. Its antigen remains undetermined. Base qualities are not recorded, but no much larger clone differs from it by a single base. The germline V gene sets CDR1 to MDHEN and CDR2 to SYDVKM. Reading from cysteine to phenylalanine, the CDR3 counts 14 amino acids. Solely the CDR3 DNA is kept, with 42 bases framed from the first base. V loses 7 bases of germline sequence and J loses 2 bases, and the interval between the two ends is 15 bases. Taken with the paper, the label for treatment or condition translates to: in vitro stimulation with specific CMV peptide epitopes to enrich CMV-specific T cells. The source of the sample is a study of T cell repertoires in cytomegalovirus infection (dated by TCRdb to about 2019). For the wider study: The peptide stimulations were aimed at well-studied HLA-B-restricted epitopes as well as recently identified HLA-C-restricted CMV epitopes, whose presentation resists viral immunomodulation. Because public TCR beta signatures pointed to carriage of CMV infection together with the matching HLA type, the HLA type of each donor mattered for the analysis. What the authors observed across the whole study: The ex vivo response was dominated by HLA-C-restricted CMV-specific TCR beta clonotypes, and the single most frequent clonotype in two of eight donors was supplied by these HLA-C-restricted clonotypes. In both this cohort and an independent approximately 370-donor cohort, the cumulative frequency of public TCR beta family members distinguished carriers of CMV infection plus the relevant HLA type.

The sequencer listed for this sample is Illumina HiSeq 1500. TCRdb reanalyzed the raw reads on its own, using fastp at Q25 for trimming and MiXCR for clone calling, and kept in-frame beta chains. Rows with a matching CDR3 protein are joined into one entry that keeps the most common DNA and genes. The sample yields around 50,000 distinct CDR3 sequences; over 15% were counted once. The leading ten clones occupy around a quarter of the sample. This receptor was obtained from a human donor in good health (CMV status not recorded). Some clones in this sample may be carry-over from other donors' samples. Sequencing was performed on CD8+ T cells from cultured PBMCs, taken from culture after CMV antigen stimulation. The chain links TRBV28 with TRBJ2-7; a tentative D match to TRBD1 spans 6 bases. The nucleotide sequence is TGTGCCAGCATACACAGGGTGTTCCCCTACGAGCAGTACTTC. It specifies CASIHRVFPYEQYF.